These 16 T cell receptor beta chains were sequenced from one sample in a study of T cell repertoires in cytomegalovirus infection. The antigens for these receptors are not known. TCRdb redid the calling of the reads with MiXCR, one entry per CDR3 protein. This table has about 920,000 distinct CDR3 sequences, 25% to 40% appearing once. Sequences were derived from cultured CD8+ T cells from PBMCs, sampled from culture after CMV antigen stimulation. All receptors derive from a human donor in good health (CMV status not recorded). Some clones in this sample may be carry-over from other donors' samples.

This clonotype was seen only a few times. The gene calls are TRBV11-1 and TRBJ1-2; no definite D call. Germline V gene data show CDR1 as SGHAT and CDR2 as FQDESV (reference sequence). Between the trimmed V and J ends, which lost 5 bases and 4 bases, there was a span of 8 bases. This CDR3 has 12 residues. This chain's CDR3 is CASSKDGYGYTF. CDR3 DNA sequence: TGTGCCAGCAGCAAAGACGGCTATGGCTACACCTTC.

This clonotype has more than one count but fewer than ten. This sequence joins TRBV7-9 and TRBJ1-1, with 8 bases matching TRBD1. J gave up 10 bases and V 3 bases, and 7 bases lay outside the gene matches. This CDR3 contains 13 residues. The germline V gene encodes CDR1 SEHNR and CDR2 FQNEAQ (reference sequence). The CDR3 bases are TGTGCCAGCAGCTTTGGACAGGGAAATTTAGCTTTCTTT. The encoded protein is CASSFGQGNLAFF. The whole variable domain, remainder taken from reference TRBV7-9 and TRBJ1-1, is DTGVSQNPRHKITKRGQNVTFRCDPISEHNRLYWYRQTLGQGPEFLTYFQNEAQLEKSRLLSDRFSAERPKGSFSTLEIQRTEQGDSAMYLCASSFGQGNLAFFGQGTRLTVV.

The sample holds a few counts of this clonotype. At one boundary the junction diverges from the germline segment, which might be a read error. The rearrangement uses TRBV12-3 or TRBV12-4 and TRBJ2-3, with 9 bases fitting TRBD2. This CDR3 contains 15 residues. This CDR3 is CASRLGLARTDTQYF. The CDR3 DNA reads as TGTGCCAGCAGGTTAGGACTAGCGCGAACAGATACGCAGTATTTT.

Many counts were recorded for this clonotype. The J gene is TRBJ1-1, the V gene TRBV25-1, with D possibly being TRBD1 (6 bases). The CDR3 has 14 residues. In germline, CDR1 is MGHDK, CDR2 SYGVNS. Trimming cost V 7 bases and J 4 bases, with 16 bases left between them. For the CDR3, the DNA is TGTGCCAGCAAGGACAGTCACAAAGGCACTGAAGCTTTCTTT. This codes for CASKDSHKGTEAFF.

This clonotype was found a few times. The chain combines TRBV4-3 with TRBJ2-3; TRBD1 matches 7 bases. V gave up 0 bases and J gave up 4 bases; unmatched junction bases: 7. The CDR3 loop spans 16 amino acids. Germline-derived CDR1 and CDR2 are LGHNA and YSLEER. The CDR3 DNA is TGCGCCAGCAGCCAAGATCCAGGGGGAGCGGCAGATACGCAGTATTTT. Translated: CASSQDPGGAADTQYF.

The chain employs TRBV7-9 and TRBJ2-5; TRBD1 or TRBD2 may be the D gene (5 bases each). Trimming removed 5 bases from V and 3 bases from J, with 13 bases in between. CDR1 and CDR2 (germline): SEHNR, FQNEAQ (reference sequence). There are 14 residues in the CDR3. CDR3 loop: CASSPGPAKETQYF. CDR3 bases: TGTGCCAGCAGCCCGGGACCGGCCAAAGAGACCCAGTACTTC.

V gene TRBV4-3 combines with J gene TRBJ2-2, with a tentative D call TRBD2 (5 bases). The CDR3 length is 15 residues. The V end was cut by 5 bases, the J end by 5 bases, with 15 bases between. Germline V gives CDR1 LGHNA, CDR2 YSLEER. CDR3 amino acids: CASSLNSGVTGELFF. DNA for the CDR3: TGCGCCAGCAGCTTAAACTCCGGGGTTACCGGGGAGCTGTTTTTT.

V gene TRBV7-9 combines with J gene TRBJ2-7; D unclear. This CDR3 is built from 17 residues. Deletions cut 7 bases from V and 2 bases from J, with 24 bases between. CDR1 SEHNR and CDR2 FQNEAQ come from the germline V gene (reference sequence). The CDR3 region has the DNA TGTGCCAGCATGGGTAAGGGCAACAGCGAACACACCTACGAGCAGTACTTC. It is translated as CASMGKGNSEHTYEQYF.

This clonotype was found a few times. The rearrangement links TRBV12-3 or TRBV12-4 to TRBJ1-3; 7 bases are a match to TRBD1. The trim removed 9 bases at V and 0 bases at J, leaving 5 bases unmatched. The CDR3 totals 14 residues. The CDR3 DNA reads TGTGCCAGAAGGGACAGTAACTCTGGAAACACCATATATTTT. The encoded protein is CARRDSNSGNTIYF.

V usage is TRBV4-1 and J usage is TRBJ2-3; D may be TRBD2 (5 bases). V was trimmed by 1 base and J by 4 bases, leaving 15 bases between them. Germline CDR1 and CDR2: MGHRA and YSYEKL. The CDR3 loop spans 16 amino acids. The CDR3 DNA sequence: TGCGCCAGCAGCCAAGCGGTTAGCGTCCCGCCAGATACGCAGTATTTT. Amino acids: CASSQAVSVPPDTQYF.

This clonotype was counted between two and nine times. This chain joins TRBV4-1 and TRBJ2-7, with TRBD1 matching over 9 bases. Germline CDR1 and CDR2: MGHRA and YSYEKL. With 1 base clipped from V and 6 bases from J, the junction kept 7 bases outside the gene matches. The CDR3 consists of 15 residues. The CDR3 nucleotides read TGCGCCAGCAGCCAAGGACAGGGGGGTAGGTTCGAGCAGTACTTC. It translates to CASSQGQGGRFEQYF.

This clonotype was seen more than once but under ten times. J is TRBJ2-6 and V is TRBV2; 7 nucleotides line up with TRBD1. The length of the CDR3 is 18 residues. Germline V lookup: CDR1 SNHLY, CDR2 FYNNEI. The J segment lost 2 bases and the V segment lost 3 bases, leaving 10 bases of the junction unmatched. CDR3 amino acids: CASSDQQGIRPGANVLTF. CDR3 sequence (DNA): TGTGCCAGCAGTGACCAACAGGGGATCCGGCCTGGGGCCAACGTCCTGACTTTC.

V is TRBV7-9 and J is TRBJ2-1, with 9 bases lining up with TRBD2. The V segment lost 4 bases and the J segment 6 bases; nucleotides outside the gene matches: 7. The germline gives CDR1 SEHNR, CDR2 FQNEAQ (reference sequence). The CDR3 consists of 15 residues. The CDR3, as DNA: TGTGCCAGCAGCTCTTTGGCGGGGGGGGCCAATGAGCAGTTCTTC. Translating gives CASSSLAGGANEQFF.

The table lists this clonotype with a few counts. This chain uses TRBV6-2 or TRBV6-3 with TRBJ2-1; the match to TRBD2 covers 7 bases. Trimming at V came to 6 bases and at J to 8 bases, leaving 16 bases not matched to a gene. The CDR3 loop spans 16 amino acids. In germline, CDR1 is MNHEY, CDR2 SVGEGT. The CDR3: CASSSNVGTTEDEQFF. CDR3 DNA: TGTGCCAGCAGCTCCAACGTCGGGACTACCGAAGATGAGCAGTTCTTC.

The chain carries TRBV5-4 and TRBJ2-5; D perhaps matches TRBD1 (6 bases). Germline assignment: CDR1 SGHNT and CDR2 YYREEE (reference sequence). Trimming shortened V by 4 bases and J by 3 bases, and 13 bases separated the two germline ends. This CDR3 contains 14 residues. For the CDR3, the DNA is TGTGCCAGCAGCCCCAGCCCAGGGGAAGAGACCCAGTACTTC. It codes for CASSPSPGEETQYF.

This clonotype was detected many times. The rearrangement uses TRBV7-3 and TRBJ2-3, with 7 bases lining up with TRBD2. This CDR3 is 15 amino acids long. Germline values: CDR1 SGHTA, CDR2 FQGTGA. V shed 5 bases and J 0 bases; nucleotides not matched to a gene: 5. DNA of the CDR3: TGTGCCAGCAGCCTGCTAGCGGACAGCACAGATACGCAGTATTTT. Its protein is CASSLLADSTDTQYF. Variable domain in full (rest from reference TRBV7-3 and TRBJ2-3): GAGVSQTPSNKVTEKGKYVELRCDPISGHTALYWYRQSLGQGPEFLIYFQGTGAADDSGLPNDRFFAVRPEGSVSTLKIQRTERGDSAVYLCASSLLADSTDTQYFGPGTRLTVL.